This is a list of T cell receptor beta chains from one sample in a study of long-term antiretroviral therapy in people with HIV. Clones were sequenced by immunoSEQ multiplex PCR, and TCRdb holds only the in-frame ones, with some missing. This sample carries over 9,500 clones, over 70% of them seen once, and the ten largest clones take over 20%. The source material was unsorted PBMCs, sampled 1.8 years before starting antiretroviral therapy. The receptors come from a man aged 35 to 55 with HIV. Both conserved end residues are part of each CDR3. The order of the fields is V gene, clone size, D gene, J gene, CDR3 DNA, CDR3 protein. The D gene is left open where the match is weak. For some rows the clone size is stated as once, few or many, or as a class when expanded; others skip it.

V: TRBV7-3; size: -; D: -; J: TRBJ1-5; DNA: -; CDR3: CASSLTPGRLISPSIF
V: TRBV6-5; size: few; D: TRBD1; J: TRBJ1-2; DNA: TGTGCCAGCAGTTCCCTGACAGGGAAAGGCGACTATGGCTACACCTTC; CDR3: CASSSLTGKGDYGYTF
V: TRBV11-2; size: -; D: -; J: TRBJ2-7; DNA: TGTGCCAGCAGCGACAACTCCTACGAGCAGTACTTC; CDR3: CASSDNSYEQYF
V: TRBV6-1; size: -; D: -; J: TRBJ1-5; DNA: TGTGCCAGCAGTGAAGCGGGGACGCCGGAGCCCCAGCATTTT; CDR3: CASSEAGTPEPQHF
V: TRBV4-1; size: -; D: TRBD1; J: TRBJ2-3; DNA: TGCGCCAGCAGCCAATACGGGACAGGCGGCTCAGATACGCAGTATTTT; CDR3: CASSQYGTGGSDTQYF
V: TRBV19; size: -; D: -; J: TRBJ1-1; DNA: TGTGCCAGTAGTAGGGAGGGCTACACTGAAGCTTTCTTT; CDR3: CASSREGYTEAFF
V: TRBV13; size: -; D: TRBD1; J: TRBJ1-4; DNA: TGTGCCAGCAGCTTAAGCCGGGACAGAGATGCAACTAATGAAAAACTGTTTTTT; CDR3: CASSLSRDRDATNEKLFF
V: TRBV30; size: -; D: TRBD1; J: TRBJ2-7; DNA: TGTGCCTGGAGTGTGGACAGGGCAGGCGAGCAGTACTTC; CDR3: CAWSVDRAGEQYF
V: TRBV5-1; size: -; D: -; J: TRBJ2-5; DNA: TGCGCCAGCAGCGCGGGACAGTTGTACCAAGAGACCCAGTACTTC; CDR3: CASSAGQLYQETQYF
V: TRBV5-1; size: -; D: -; J: TRBJ2-3; DNA: TGCGCCAGCAGTTATCAGGGGACCGTGCCAGATACGCAGTATTTT; CDR3: CASSYQGTVPDTQYF
V: TRBV5-6; size: -; D: TRBD2; J: TRBJ2-3; DNA: TGTGCCAGCAGCTCGCTGGCGGGGGAGAGAGATACGCAGTATTTT; CDR3: CASSSLAGERDTQYF
V: TRBV11-3; size: -; D: TRBD2; J: TRBJ2-1; DNA: TGTGCCAGCTCGAGGGACTATCGGGTTCCTTGGGATGAGCAGTTCTTC; CDR3: CASSRDYRVPWDEQFF
V: TRBV28; size: -; D: -; J: TRBJ1-4; DNA: TGTGCCAGCACCTCCGGGACCTGGAGGGAAAAACTGTTTTTT; CDR3: CASTSGTWREKLFF
V: TRBV5-1; size: -; D: -; J: TRBJ1-1; DNA: TGCGCCAGCAGCCCCACAGGGACGAACACTGAAGCTTTCTTT; CDR3: CASSPTGTNTEAFF
V: TRBV18; size: -; D: -; J: TRBJ2-4; DNA: TGTGCCAGCCATCATGAAGGATCCGTCAAAAACATTCAGTACTTC; CDR3: CASHHEGSVKNIQYF
V: TRBV10-1; size: -; D: TRBD1; J: TRBJ2-7; DNA: TGCGCCAGCAGTGGGACAGGGGAATCATTTTACGAGCAGTACTTC; CDR3: CASSGTGESFYEQYF
V: TRBV2; size: -; D: -; J: TRBJ1-1; DNA: TGTGCCAGCAGAGGGAACGGTGTAGGAACTGAAGCTTTCTTT; CDR3: CASRGNGVGTEAFF
V: TRBV19; size: few; D: -; J: TRBJ2-3; DNA: TGTGCCAGTAGTGCGGTTAGCACAGATACGCAGTATTTT; CDR3: CASSAVSTDTQYF
V: TRBV11-3; size: few; D: -; J: TRBJ1-3; DNA: TGTGCCAGCGGATCCGGGTCCTCCTCTGGAAACACCATATATTTT; CDR3: CASGSGSSSGNTIYF
V: TRBV19; size: -; D: TRBD1; J: TRBJ2-2; DNA: TGTGCCAGCAACAGGGGTTCACTCGCCGGGGAGCTGTTTTTT; CDR3: CASNRGSLAGELFF
V: TRBV5-1; size: -; D: TRBD2; J: TRBJ2-1; DNA: TGCGCCAGCAGCTTGTTCGGGGGGGTTAACAATGAGCAGTTCTTC; CDR3: CASSLFGGVNNEQFF
V: TRBV30; size: -; D: -; J: TRBJ1-1; DNA: TGTGCCTGGAGTCCGGACGCCACGAACACTGAAGCTTTCTTT; CDR3: CAWSPDATNTEAFF
V: TRBV9; size: -; D: -; J: TRBJ2-7; DNA: TGTGCCAGCAGCGTAGGATCCACGCCCTACGAGCAGTACTTC; CDR3: CASSVGSTPYEQYF
V: TRBV25-1; size: -; D: -; J: TRBJ1-2; DNA: TGTGCCAGTCGTAACAGGGCCCGTGGCTACACCTTC; CDR3: CASRNRARGYTF
V: TRBV6-5; size: once; D: -; J: TRBJ1-4; DNA: TGTGCCAGCAGTTACGGTGGGGGCGTAAATGAAAAACTGTTTTTT; CDR3: CASSYGGGVNEKLFF
V: TRBV5-8; size: -; D: -; J: TRBJ1-5; DNA: TGTGCCAGCAGCTTGAGGAGGGGAGGTTCGGGCAATCAGCCCCAGCATTTT; CDR3: CASSLRRGGSGNQPQHF
V: TRBV7-2; size: few; D: -; J: TRBJ1-2; DNA: TGTGCCAGCAGCCCGATCGCCATGGGCTATGGCTACACCTTC; CDR3: CASSPIAMGYGYTF
V: TRBV6-5; size: -; D: -; J: TRBJ1-2; DNA: TGTGCCAGCAGTCGGGAGGAGGCGGGTGGGAGCTACACCTTC; CDR3: CASSREEAGGSYTF
V: TRBV2; size: -; D: -; J: TRBJ2-7; DNA: TGTGCCAGCAGTGAGAGCGGCGCACTAGCCTACTTC; CDR3: CASSESGALAYF
V: TRBV5-1; size: -; D: -; J: TRBJ2-6; DNA: TGCGCCAGCAGCTTGTGGGGCGAAATCTCTGGGGCCAACGTCCTGACTTTC; CDR3: CASSLWGEISGANVLTF
V: TRBV6-5; size: -; D: -; J: TRBJ1-1; DNA: TGTGCCAGCAGTTACTCAGTAATGGGGCTGAAAGCTTTCTTT; CDR3: CASSYSVMGLKAFF
V: TRBV6-6; size: -; D: TRBD1; J: TRBJ1-2; DNA: TGTGCCAGCAGTACACGGACAGGTGCTAACTATGGCTACACCTTC; CDR3: CASSTRTGANYGYTF
V: TRBV5-1; size: -; D: -; J: TRBJ1-4; DNA: TGCGCCAGCAGCCCGCAGACTCGGGGGGGGCAGGGTGAAAAACTGTTTTTT; CDR3: CASSPQTRGGQGEKLFF
V: TRBV11-2; size: -; D: TRBD2; J: TRBJ2-1; DNA: TGTGCCAGCAGCTTAAATTCGGGCCGGGGGGATGAGCAGTTCTTC; CDR3: CASSLNSGRGDEQFF
V: TRBV5-1; size: once; D: -; J: TRBJ1-1; DNA: TGCGCCAGCAGCAGAGCACCAGAAGTATCTGAAGCTTTCTTT; CDR3: CASSRAPEVSEAFF
V: TRBV5-8; size: -; D: -; J: TRBJ1-5; DNA: TGTGCCAGCAGCTTGGCCAATGTAGGGGGTGAGCCCCAGCATTTT; CDR3: CASSLANVGGEPQHF
V: TRBV5-1; size: -; D: TRBD1; J: TRBJ1-4; DNA: TGCGCCAGCAGCTTACAGGGGGCACGAGAAAAACTGTTTTTT; CDR3: CASSLQGAREKLFF
V: TRBV6-4; size: -; D: -; J: TRBJ2-4; DNA: TGTGCCAGCAGTGAAGACAGGTTTCTAGCCAAAAACATTCAGTACTTC; CDR3: CASSEDRFLAKNIQYF
V: TRBV6-1; size: -; D: TRBD1; J: TRBJ2-1; DNA: TGTGCCAGCAGTGGGGGACAGGACACGTTAGAGCAGTTCTTC; CDR3: CASSGGQDTLEQFF
V: TRBV18; size: -; D: TRBD1; J: TRBJ2-7; DNA: TGTGCCAGCTCTCGACAGGGTGGCTACGAGCAGTACTTC; CDR3: CASSRQGGYEQYF
V: TRBV5-1; size: -; D: TRBD1; J: TRBJ2-3; DNA: TGCGCCAGCAGCCTATCAGGACAGGGGTTCGCAGATACGCAGTATTTT; CDR3: CASSLSGQGFADTQYF
V: TRBV9; size: -; D: TRBD1; J: TRBJ2-6; DNA: TGTGCCAGCAGCGTTCGGACAGGGAGCTCTGGGGCCAACGTCCTGACTTTC; CDR3: CASSVRTGSSGANVLTF
V: TRBV2; size: few; D: -; J: TRBJ2-7; DNA: TGTGCCAGCAAGACTGTCGGAGCCTACGAGCAGTACTTC; CDR3: CASKTVGAYEQYF
V: TRBV27; size: few; D: -; J: TRBJ2-1; DNA: TGTGCCAGCAGTTTCCGTTGGCAGGGAGACAATGAGCAGTTCTTC; CDR3: CASSFRWQGDNEQFF
V: TRBV29-1; size: -; D: TRBD1; J: TRBJ2-7; DNA: TGCAGCGTTGAAGGGACAGGGGGAGACGAGCAGTACTTC; CDR3: CSVEGTGGDEQYF
V: TRBV6-6; size: -; D: TRBD1; J: TRBJ1-2; DNA: TGTGCCAGCAGCGACAGGGCGGGGGTCTATGGCTACACCTTC; CDR3: CASSDRAGVYGYTF
V: TRBV5-6; size: -; D: -; J: TRBJ1-3; DNA: TGTGCCAGCAGCTTCGGCGAACCAATCTCTGGAAACACCATATATTTT; CDR3: CASSFGEPISGNTIYF
V: TRBV6-5; size: -; D: -; J: TRBJ1-1; DNA: TGTGCCAGCAGTTACTCGAAGTCGGGGAACACTGAAGCTTTCTTT; CDR3: CASSYSKSGNTEAFF
V: TRBV6-1; size: -; D: TRBD1; J: TRBJ2-7; DNA: TGTGCCAGCAGTACCGGGACAGGGTTGTTGGAGCAGTACTTC; CDR3: CASSTGTGLLEQYF
V: TRBV5-5; size: once; D: TRBD1; J: TRBJ1-2; DNA: TGTGCCAGCAGCAGGGACAGGGGAGGCTATGGCTACACCTTC; CDR3: CASSRDRGGYGYTF